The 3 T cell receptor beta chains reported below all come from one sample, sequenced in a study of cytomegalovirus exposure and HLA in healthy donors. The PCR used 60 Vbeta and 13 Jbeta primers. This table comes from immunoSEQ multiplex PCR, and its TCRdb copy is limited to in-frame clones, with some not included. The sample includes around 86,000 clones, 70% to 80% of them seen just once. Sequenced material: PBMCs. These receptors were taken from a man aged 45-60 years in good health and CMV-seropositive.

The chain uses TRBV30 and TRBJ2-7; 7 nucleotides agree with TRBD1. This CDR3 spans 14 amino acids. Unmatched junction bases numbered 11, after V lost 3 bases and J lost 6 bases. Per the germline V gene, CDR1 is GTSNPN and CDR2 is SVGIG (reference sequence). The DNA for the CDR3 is TGTGCCTGGAGGAAACGAGACAGGGCCGCCGAGCAGTACTTC. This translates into CAWRKRDRAAEQYF.

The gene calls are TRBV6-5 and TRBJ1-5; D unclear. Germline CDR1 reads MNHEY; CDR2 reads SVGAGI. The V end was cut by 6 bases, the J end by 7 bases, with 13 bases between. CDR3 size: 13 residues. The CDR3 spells CASSLYGYQPQHF. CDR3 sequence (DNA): TGTGCCAGCAGCCTCTACGGGTACCAGCCCCAGCATTTT.

CDR3 in DNA: TGTGCCACCGCGGGGGGCTTTGAAAAACTGTTTTTT. Residues: CATAGGFEKLFF. V and J are TRBV19 and TRBJ1-4; D is perhaps TRBD1 (6 bases). Germline V gene sequence: CDR1 LNHDA, CDR2 SQIVND (reference sequence). The CDR3 runs 12 residues. The V gene lost 10 bases and the J gene lost 7 bases, with 13 bases spanning the gap.